Shown below are 18 T cell receptor beta chains from a single sample sequenced in a study of beta chain features in type 1 diabetes. Investigators reverse transcribed all isolated RNA, so they sequenced expressed TCRB transcripts. The method was immunoSEQ multiplex PCR; TCRdb's version includes in-frame clones alone and lacks a portion of them. The sample has 130,000 to 150,000 clones; roughly 10% are singletons. The sample comprised naive CD4+ T cells from blood. The receptor set was obtained from a young man in good health.

This chain joins TRBV5-1 and TRBJ2-5; 12 nucleotides line up with TRBD2. With 4 bases clipped from V and 2 bases from J, the junction kept 6 bases outside the gene matches. CDR1 and CDR2 (germline): SGHRS, YFSETQ. This CDR3 has 16 amino acids. CDR3 amino acids: CASSGALAGGQETQYF. CDR3 sequence (DNA): TGCGCCAGCAGCGGGGCCCTAGCGGGGGGGCAAGAGACCCAGTACTTC. The variable domain in full, completed from reference TRBV5-1 and TRBJ2-5, reads KAGVTQTPRYLIKTRGQQVTLSCSPISGHRSVSWYQQTPGQGLQFLFEYFSETQRNKGNFPGRFSGRQFSNSRSEMNVSTLELGDSALYLCASSGALAGGQETQYFGPGTRLLVL.

This clone was seen only a few times. One end of the junction is discordant with germline, which a read error may explain. This sequence joins TRBV10-3 and TRBJ1-5; no clear D. The CDR3 spans 13 residues. Germline loops: CDR1 ENHRY, CDR2 SYGVKD. CDR3 DNA: TGTGCCAGCAGTGCGCAGAGCAATCAGCCCCAGCATTTT. As protein: CASSAQSNQPQHF.

The chain recombines TRBV7-3 with TRBJ2-1; D ambiguous. The CDR3 is made up of 12 amino acids. The V and J ends lost 8 bases and 7 bases respectively, with 12 bases between them. Germline values: CDR1 SGHTA, CDR2 FQGTGA. The CDR3 DNA reads as TGTGCCAGCGGCCCAAGCAGGAATGAGCAGTTCTTC. It codes for CASGPSRNEQFF.

This clone has just a few counts. The gene calls are TRBV19 and TRBJ1-2; no clear D. The V end was cut by 3 bases, the J end by 2 bases, with 10 bases between. CDR3 length equals 14 residues. CDR1 is LNHDA, CDR2 SQIVND, per germline (reference sequence). The CDR3 DNA sequence: TGTGCCAGTAGTATCCAATCAGGAAACTATGGCTACACCTTC. Translating it yields CASSIQSGNYGYTF.

V gene TRBV7-2 combines with J gene TRBJ2-7; 7 bases are a match to TRBD1. This CDR3 contains 13 residues. Trimming at V came to 3 bases and at J to 6 bases, leaving 5 bases not matched to a gene. Germline CDR1 SGHTA, CDR2 FQGNSA. CDR3 coding DNA: TGTGCCAGCAGCTTTGATTCAGGGGGCGAGCAGTACTTC. This codes for CASSFDSGGEQYF. Full variable domain (remainder filled in from reference TRBV7-2 and TRBJ2-7): GAGVSQSPSNKVTEKGKDVELRCDPISGHTALYWYRQSLGQGLEFLIYFQGNSAPDKSGLPSDRFSAERTGGSVSTLTIQRTQQEDSAVYLCASSFDSGGEQYFGPGTRLTVT.

CDR3: CASSLVGGQPQHF. The DNA for the CDR3 is TGTGCCAGCAGCTTAGTAGGGGGTCAGCCCCAGCATTTT. The chain has TRBV7-9 and TRBJ1-5; tentatively, D is TRBD1 (6 bases). Germline V gives CDR1 SEHNR, CDR2 FQNEAQ (reference sequence). Trimming took 1 base from V and 6 from J, leaving 7 bases between them. The length of the CDR3 is 13 residues.

This clone has a handful of counts. This chain uses TRBV5-4 with TRBJ2-2; the D gene is possibly TRBD1 (6 bases). Germline CDR1 SGHNT, CDR2 YYREEE (reference sequence). The CDR3 covers 14 residues. V was cut by 2 bases and J by 4 bases, with 9 bases left in between. CDR3 residues: CASSLQGFTGELFF. In DNA, the CDR3 is TGTGCCAGCAGCTTACAGGGATTCACCGGGGAGCTGTTTTTT.

This CDR3 reads CASSLEGGTGANVLTF. For the CDR3, the DNA is TGCGCCAGCAGCTTGGAGGGAGGGACCGGGGCCAACGTCCTGACTTTC. The chain carries TRBV5-1 and TRBJ2-6; 7 positions match TRBD2. V dropped 0 bases and J dropped 4; count of bases not matched to a gene: 4. CDR1 is SGHRS and CDR2 is YFSETQ in the germline V gene. The CDR3 consists of 16 residues.

This chain links TRBV14 with TRBJ1-5; perhaps TRBD1 as D (6 bases). V dropped 4 bases and J dropped 2 bases, with 36 bases sitting between them. The CDR3 runs to 23 residues. CDR1 and CDR2 from the germline V gene are SGHDN and FVKESK. CDR3 DNA: TGTGCCAGCAGCCCCAGCCCCGATCCTCGGACAGTCTTAACCCCCAACGGCAATCAGCCCCAGCATTTT. This translates into CASSPSPDPRTVLTPNGNQPQHF. The variable domain in full, with the rest retrieved from reference TRBV14 and TRBJ1-5, is EAGVTQFPSHSVIEKGQTVTLRCDPISGHDNLYWYRRVMGKEIKFLLHFVKESKQDESGMPNNRFLAERTGGTYSTLKVQPAELEDSGVYFCASSPSPDPRTVLTPNGNQPQHFGDGTRLSIL.

The chain recombines TRBV7-6 with TRBJ2-1; 13 nucleotides line up with TRBD2. The germline V gene has CDR1 SGHVS and CDR2 FNYEAQ. The length of the CDR3 is 15 residues. V lost 5 bases, J lost 4 bases, and 2 bases stayed unmatched. The CDR3 nucleotides read TGTGCCAGCAGCCGACTAGCGGGGGGATACAATGAGCAGTTCTTC. Protein: CASSRLAGGYNEQFF.

This chain joins TRBV27 and TRBJ2-7; a weak D match, TRBD2 (7 bases). V shed 5 bases and J shed 4 bases, with 15 bases lying between them. CDR3 length: 14 amino acids. CDR1 MNHEY and CDR2 SMNVEV come from the germline V gene (reference sequence). The CDR3 coding sequence is TGTGCCAGCAGTCCCCGAGGGGGGGGGTACGAGCAGTACTTC. Encoded protein: CASSPRGGGYEQYF.

The CDR3 region is CASSPKYRGANTEAFF. The CDR3, as DNA: TGTGCCAGCAGCCCGAAGTACCGGGGGGCGAACACTGAAGCTTTCTTT. The chain couples TRBV7-9 to TRBJ1-1; possible D gene TRBD1, 6 bases. This CDR3 is 16 amino acids long. V lost 5 bases and J 1 base, leaving 17 bases between the germline ends. CDR1 SEHNR and CDR2 FQNEAQ come from the germline V gene (reference sequence). The full variable domain, its missing parts supplied by reference TRBV7-9 and TRBJ1-1, is DTGVSQNPRHKITKRGQNVTFRCDPISEHNRLYWYRQTLGQGPEFLTYFQNEAQLEKSRLLSDRFSAERPKGSFSTLEIQRTEQGDSAMYLCASSPKYRGANTEAFFGQGTRLTVV.

The sample holds one count of this clone. The rearrangement links TRBV5-6 to TRBJ2-5; 8 positions agree with TRBD2. The J call is in doubt because the DNA end fits TRBJ2-7 better. Germline V lookup: CDR1 SGHDT, CDR2 YYEEEE. The CDR3 totals 17 residues. CDR3 sequence (DNA): TGTGCCAGCAGCTTGGGTGTCGGTAGCGGGGTCCCCTACGAGCAGTACTTC. This sequence encodes CASSLGVGSGVPYEQYF.

The CDR3 nucleotides are TGTGCCAGCAGCTTGGATCAGGCCTACGAGCAGTACTTC. Protein sequence: CASSLDQAYEQYF. The chain has TRBV5-5 and TRBJ2-7; D is unclear. With 0 bases removed from V and 2 bases from J, the gap between germline ends came to 6 bases. CDR3 size: 13 residues. CDR1 and CDR2 from the germline V gene are SGHKS and YYEKEE (reference sequence).

This clone was seen many times. The rearrangement links TRBV10-3 to TRBJ2-3, with D possibly being TRBD2 (7 bases). This CDR3 has 14 residues. The germline CDR1 and CDR2 sequences are ENHRY and SYGVKD. The V gene lost 11 bases and the J gene lost 5 bases, with 20 bases spanning the gap. The CDR3 DNA sequence: TGTGCCGCCCCAAGGGGGGGCCTGGTAGATACGCAGTATTTT. Translating gives CAAPRGGLVDTQYF.

In this sample, this clone turned up a few times. The V call is TRBV5-4, the J call TRBJ1-2; D possibly corresponds to TRBD1 (6 bases). Per the germline V gene, CDR1 is SGHNT and CDR2 is YYREEE (reference sequence). V lost 1 base and J lost 2, with 9 bases in between. The length of the CDR3 is 14 residues. The CDR3 sequence: CASSLQGKNYGYTF. The CDR3 coding sequence is TGTGCCAGCAGCTTGCAGGGGAAGAACTATGGCTACACCTTC.

The V and J genes are TRBV15 and TRBJ2-2, with D maybe TRBD1 (5 bases). Per the germline V gene, CDR1 is LNHNV and CDR2 is YYDKDF (reference sequence). This CDR3 comprises 15 residues. V dropped 0 bases and J dropped 5 bases, with 10 bases sitting between them. This CDR3 is CATSRDRVGTGELFF. The CDR3 coding sequence is TGTGCCACCAGCAGAGACAGGGTGGGGACCGGGGAGCTGTTTTTT.

In its sample, this clone was seen a few times. This chain joins TRBV6-1 and TRBJ1-2, with D possibly matching TRBD1 (6 bases). Trimming removed 6 bases from V and 4 bases from J, with 9 bases in between. The CDR3 length is 12 residues. Germline V lookup: CDR1 MNHNS, CDR2 SASEGT. In DNA, the CDR3 is TGTGCCAGCAGAGAGGACAGCTATGGCTACACCTTC. Translated, it gives CASREDSYGYTF.